Sequencing of this TCR beta chain was carried out in a study of CD8 T cells in Susac syndrome. RNA, at about 0.45 to 1 ug, was reverse transcribed with random hexamers. MiXCR was run by TCRdb on the immunoSEQ multiplex PCR reads, yielding one entry per CDR3 protein. The table has under 300,000 distinct CDR3 sequences, 90% to 97% seen once. Source material: CD4+ T cells from PBMCs. The receptor was derived from a human donor with Susac syndrome.

CDR3 DNA sequence: TGCGCCAGCAGCACCGCCGGGACTAGCGGGCAAGAGACCCAGTACTTC. It translates to CASSTAGTSGQETQYF. V gene TRBV5-1 combines with J gene TRBJ2-5; TRBD2 agrees at 12 bases. The CDR3 totals 16 residues. Looked up from germline, CDR1 is SGHRS and CDR2 is YFSETQ. The V gene end was trimmed by 4 bases and the J gene end by 2 bases; junction bases not matched to a gene: 6.